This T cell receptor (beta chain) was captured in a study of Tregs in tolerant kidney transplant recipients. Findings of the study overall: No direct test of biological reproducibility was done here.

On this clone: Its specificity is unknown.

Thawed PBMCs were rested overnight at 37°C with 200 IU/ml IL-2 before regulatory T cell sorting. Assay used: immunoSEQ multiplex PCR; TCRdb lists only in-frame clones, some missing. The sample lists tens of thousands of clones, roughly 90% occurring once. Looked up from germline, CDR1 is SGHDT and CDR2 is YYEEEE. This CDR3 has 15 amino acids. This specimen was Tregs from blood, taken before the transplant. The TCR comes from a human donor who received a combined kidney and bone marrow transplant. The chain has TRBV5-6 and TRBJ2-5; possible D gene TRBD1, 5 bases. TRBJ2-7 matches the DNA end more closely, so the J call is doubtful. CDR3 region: CASSLGTILSYEQYF. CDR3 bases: TGTGCCAGCAGCTTGGGGACAATCCTCTCCTACGAGCAGTACTTC.